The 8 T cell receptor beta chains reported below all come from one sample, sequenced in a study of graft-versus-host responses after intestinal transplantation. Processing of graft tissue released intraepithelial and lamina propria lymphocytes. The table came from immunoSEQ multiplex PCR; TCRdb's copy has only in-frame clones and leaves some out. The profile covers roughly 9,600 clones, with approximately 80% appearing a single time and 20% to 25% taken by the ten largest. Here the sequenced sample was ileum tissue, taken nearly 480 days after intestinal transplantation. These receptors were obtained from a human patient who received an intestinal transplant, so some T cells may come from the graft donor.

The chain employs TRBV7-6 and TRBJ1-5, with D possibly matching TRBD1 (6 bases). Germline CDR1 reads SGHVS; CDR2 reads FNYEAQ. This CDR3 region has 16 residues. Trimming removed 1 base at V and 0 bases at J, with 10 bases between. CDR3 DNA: TGTGCCAGCAGCTTAGGGGCAGGGGATAGCAATCAGCCCCAGCATTTT. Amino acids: CASSLGAGDSNQPQHF.

CDR3 amino acids: CASTIARVTFF. DNA for the CDR3: TGTGCCAGCACAATAGCGAGGGTAACTTTCTTT. This sequence joins TRBV6-6 and TRBJ1-1; D gene ambiguous. Germline V gene lookup returns CDR1 MNHNY and CDR2 SVGAGI (reference sequence). The CDR3 length is 11 residues. Between the trimmed V and J ends, which lost 7 bases and 12 bases, there was a span of 15 bases.

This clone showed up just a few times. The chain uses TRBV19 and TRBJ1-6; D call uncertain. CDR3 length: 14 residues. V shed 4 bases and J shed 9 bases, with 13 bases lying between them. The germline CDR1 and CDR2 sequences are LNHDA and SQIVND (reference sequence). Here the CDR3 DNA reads TGTGCCAGTAGTACCCCGCGGGATAGTTCACCCCTCCACTTT. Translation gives CASSTPRDSSPLHF.

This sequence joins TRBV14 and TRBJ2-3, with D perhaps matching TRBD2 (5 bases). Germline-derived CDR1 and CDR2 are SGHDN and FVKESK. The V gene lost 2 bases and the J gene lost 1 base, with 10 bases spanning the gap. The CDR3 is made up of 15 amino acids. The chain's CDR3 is CASSQWSGGTDTQYF. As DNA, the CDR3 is TGTGCCAGCAGCCAATGGTCCGGGGGCACAGATACGCAGTATTTT.

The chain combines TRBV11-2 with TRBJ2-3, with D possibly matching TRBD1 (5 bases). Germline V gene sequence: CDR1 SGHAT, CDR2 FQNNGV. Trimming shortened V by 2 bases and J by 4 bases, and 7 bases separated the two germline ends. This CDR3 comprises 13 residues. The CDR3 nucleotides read TGTGCCAGCAGCTTAAAGGGGCCAGATACGCAGTATTTT. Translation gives CASSLKGPDTQYF.

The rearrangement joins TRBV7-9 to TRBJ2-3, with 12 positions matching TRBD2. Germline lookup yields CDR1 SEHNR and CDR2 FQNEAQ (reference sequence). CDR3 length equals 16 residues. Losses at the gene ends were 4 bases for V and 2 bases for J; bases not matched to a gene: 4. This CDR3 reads CASSSTSGGPTDTQYF. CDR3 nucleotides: TGTGCCAGCAGCTCTACTAGCGGGGGGCCCACAGATACGCAGTATTTT.

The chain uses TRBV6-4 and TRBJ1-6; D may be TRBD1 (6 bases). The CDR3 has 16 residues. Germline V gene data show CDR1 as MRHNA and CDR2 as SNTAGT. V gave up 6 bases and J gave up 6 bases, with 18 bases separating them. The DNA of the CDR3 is TGTGCCAGCAGGGTGACAGGCAGGGTTACTAATTCACCCCTCCACTTT. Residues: CASRVTGRVTNSPLHF.

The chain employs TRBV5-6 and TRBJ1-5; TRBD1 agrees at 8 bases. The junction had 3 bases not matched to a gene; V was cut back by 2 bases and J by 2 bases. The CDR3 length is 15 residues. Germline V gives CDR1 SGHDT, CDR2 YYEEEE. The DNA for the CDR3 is TGTGCCAGCAGCTTAGTGGACAGGGGCAATCAGCCCCAGCATTTT. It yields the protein CASSLVDRGNQPQHF.